Below are 16 T cell receptor beta chains sequenced from a single sample in a study of response to subunit inactivated influenza vaccine. TCRdb re-analysed the RT-PCR reads in MiXCR, keeping a single row per CDR3 protein. The table lists 200,000 to 300,000 distinct CDR3 sequences, more than 10% of them singletons. The specimen was non-naive T cells sorted from PBMCs, collected 14 days before vaccination. These receptors were obtained from a man over 45 who received an inactivated influenza vaccine.

V is TRBV28 and J is TRBJ2-4, with D possibly TRBD1 on 5 matching bases. Looked up from germline, CDR1 is MDHEN and CDR2 is SYDVKM. V shed 6 bases and J shed 11 bases, with 20 bases lying between them. The CDR3 has 14 residues. This CDR3 reads CASSADSPEWFQYF. CDR3 DNA: TGTGCCAGCAGCGCCGACAGCCCCGAGTGGTTTCAGTACTTC.

The chain is built from TRBV20-1 and TRBJ2-1; 8 nucleotides align to TRBD1. This CDR3 contains 15 residues. Germline CDR1 is DFQATT and CDR2 is SNEGSKA (reference sequence). The V segment lost 8 bases and the J segment 0 bases; nucleotides outside the gene matches: 9. The CDR3 DNA reads TGCAGTTCCCGTCAGGGGGCCTACTCCTACAATGAGCAGTTCTTC. This codes for CSSRQGAYSYNEQFF.

V usage is TRBV6-2 or TRBV6-3 and J usage is TRBJ1-5; D may be TRBD1 (6 bases). V lost 6 bases, J lost 5 bases, and 11 bases lay in between. Germline V lookup: CDR1 MNHEY, CDR2 SVGEGT. There are 13 residues in the CDR3. This CDR3 reads CASSRGYYQPQHF. Written as DNA, the CDR3 is TGTGCCAGCAGCAGGGGCTACTATCAGCCCCAGCATTTT.

This clonotype turned up a few times. The rearrangement links TRBV28 to TRBJ1-5; the D gene is possibly TRBD1 (5 bases). Per germline, CDR1 MDHEN and CDR2 SYDVKM. The CDR3 covers 16 residues. The germline V and J ends were trimmed by 1 base and 3 bases, with 13 bases remaining between them. CDR3 residues: CASSLSGTGFNQPQHF. In DNA, the CDR3 is TGTGCCAGCAGTTTATCTGGGACGGGGTTCAATCAGCCCCAGCATTTT.

The chain joins TRBV29-1 to TRBJ2-4; D may match TRBD1 or TRBD2 (5 bases each). This CDR3 has 13 residues. Germline V gene sequence: CDR1 SQVTM, CDR2 ANQGSEA. V lost 6 bases to trimming and J lost 3 bases, with 12 bases between them. The CDR3 is CSVQGVDKNIQYF. The CDR3 DNA reads as TGCAGCGTCCAGGGAGTAGACAAAAACATTCAGTACTTC. Filled out from reference TRBV29-1 and TRBJ2-4, the complete variable domain reads SAVISQKPSRDICQRGTSLTIQCQVDSQVTMMFWYRQQPGQSLTLIATANQGSEATYESGFVIDKFPISRPNLTFSTLTVSNMSPEDSSIYLCSVQGVDKNIQYFGAGTRLSVL.

This chain links TRBV6-2 or TRBV6-3 with TRBJ1-5, with no clear D. Trimming took off 0 bases at V and 1 base at J, with 16 bases between the two ends. CDR3 length: 18 residues. Germline V CDR1 and CDR2: MNHEY, SVGEGT. CDR3 loop: CASSYSSRAGVSNQPQHF. The CDR3 DNA reads TGTGCCAGCAGTTACTCTTCCCGGGCTGGGGTGAGCAATCAGCCCCAGCATTTT.

This clonotype was found a few times. The chain joins TRBV28 to TRBJ2-2; 9 bases match TRBD1. The CDR3 is 15 amino acids. Germline CDR1 MDHEN, CDR2 SYDVKM. V lost 5 bases, J lost 13 bases, and 14 bases stayed unmatched. CDR3 in DNA: TGTGCCAGCAGTCTCCGGGACAGGGCGTACCCAGGGCTGTTTTTT. Protein product: CASSLRDRAYPGLFF.

The chain couples TRBV6-5 to TRBJ1-2, with D hard to call. CDR1 and CDR2 (germline): MNHEY, SVGAGI. Trimming shortened V by 0 bases and J by 8 bases, and 16 bases separated the two germline ends. The CDR3 totals 15 residues. CDR3 loop: CASSYSNFGRGGYTF. The CDR3 nucleotides are TGTGCCAGCAGTTACTCGAACTTCGGCAGAGGCGGCTACACCTTC.

This clonotype was seen ten or more times. The V and J genes are TRBV11-2 and TRBJ2-3, with D tentatively TRBD1 (7 bases). The V and J ends lost 5 bases and 2 bases respectively, with 23 bases between them. Germline-derived CDR1 and CDR2 are SGHAT and FQNNGV. The CDR3 sequence is 18 residues long. The CDR3 DNA reads as TGTGCCAGCAGCCCCCTCAGGGGGGACGTCTTTTACACAGATACGCAGTATTTT. Its protein product is CASSPLRGDVFYTDTQYF.

This clonotype was seen many times. The chain uses TRBV28 and TRBJ2-7; TRBD2 agrees at 11 bases. The CDR3 extends over 14 amino acids. The germline V gene has CDR1 MDHEN and CDR2 SYDVKM. With 5 bases clipped from V and 4 bases from J, the junction kept 4 bases outside the gene matches. This CDR3 reads CASSQLAGAYEQYF. CDR3 sequence (DNA): TGTGCCAGCAGTCAACTAGCGGGAGCATACGAGCAGTACTTC.

This clonotype was seen repeatedly, ten times or more. J is TRBJ2-1 and V is TRBV20-1; the D is unclear. The V gene's germline CDR1 is DFQATT and CDR2 SNEGSKA (reference sequence). Trimming removed 6 bases from V and 2 bases from J, with 14 bases in between. The CDR3 runs to 14 residues. The CDR3 loop reads CSAPWSGAYNEQFF. CDR3 nucleotide sequence: TGCAGTGCGCCGTGGTCTGGGGCCTACAATGAGCAGTTCTTC.

This clonotype was counted at least ten times. The V call is TRBV5-1, the J call TRBJ1-1, with D unresolved. CDR3 length: 13 amino acids. CDR1 is SGHRS, CDR2 YFSETQ, per germline. Trimming took off 5 bases at V and 1 base at J, with 9 bases between the two ends. The CDR3 protein is CASRAEPNTEAFF. The DNA for the CDR3 is TGCGCCAGCAGGGCAGAACCGAACACTGAAGCTTTCTTT.

The rearrangement uses TRBV5-5 and TRBJ2-2, with D perhaps matching TRBD1 or TRBD2 (5 bases each). V dropped 3 bases and J dropped 4 bases, with 16 bases sitting between them. The CDR3 spans 16 residues. Germline V gives CDR1 SGHKS, CDR2 YYEKEE (reference sequence). This CDR3 is CASSWGRARSTGELFF. As DNA, the CDR3 is TGTGCCAGCAGCTGGGGACGAGCGAGGAGCACCGGGGAGCTGTTTTTT.

This clonotype was observed a handful of times. The V and J genes are TRBV9 and TRBJ2-5, with 11 positions matching TRBD1. The germline V gene encodes CDR1 SGDLS and CDR2 YYNGEE. The junction had 3 bases not matched to a gene; V was cut back by 0 bases and J by 5 bases. There are 15 residues in the CDR3. Here the CDR3 DNA reads TGTGCCAGCAGCGTAGTTGGGACAGGGGGGGAGACCCAGTACTTC. It encodes CASSVVGTGGETQYF.

The V and J genes are TRBV27 and TRBJ2-1; D is perhaps TRBD1 (5 bases). The ends were cut back, 3 bases at V and 5 bases at J, with 11 bases in the middle. Germline values: CDR1 MNHEY, CDR2 SMNVEV (reference sequence). This CDR3 spans 14 amino acids. CDR3 DNA: TGTGCCAGCAGTTTCGCAGGGTCGGACAATGAGCAGTTCTTC. Translating it yields CASSFAGSDNEQFF.

The table lists this clonotype with a few counts. The chain recombines TRBV29-1 with TRBJ2-1; D unclear. Germline V gene lookup returns CDR1 SQVTM and CDR2 ANQGSEA. Trimming took 2 bases from V and 1 from J, leaving 6 bases between them. The CDR3 has 13 residues. The CDR3 DNA reads as TGCAGCGTTGAATCGACATCCTACAATGAGCAGTTCTTC. Protein: CSVESTSYNEQFF.